The rows below give T cell receptor beta chains drawn from one sample of a study of blood T cell repertoires in COVID-19. TCRdb's table, derived via immunoSEQ multiplex PCR, lists solely in-frame clones and lacks some. Of roughly 85,000 clones detected, around four fifths appear once; the ten largest clones hold 9.5% to 10%. The specimen sequenced was peripheral blood. These receptor sequences come from a human donor in a cohort sampled during active COVID-19. CDR3s include the opening cysteine and the closing phenylalanine or tryptophan. Each record gives: J gene, V gene, D gene, clone size, CDR3 protein, CDR3 DNA. The D gene is left open where the match is weak. Rows may omit the clone size; those that give it use once, few, many or a size class.

TRBJ2-6	TRBV7-9	TRBD1	.	CASSLPGQSSGANVLTF	TGTGCCAGCAGCTTACCGGGACAGAGCTCTGGGGCCAACGTCCTGACTTTC
TRBJ1-1	TRBV7-9	.	.	CASSLEGQEAFF	TGTGCCAGCAGCTTAGAAGGACAGGAAGCTTTCTTT
TRBJ2-7	TRBV11-2	.	few	CASRDGLSYEQYF	TGTGCCAGCCGGGATGGACTCTCCTACGAGCAGTACTTC
TRBJ2-7	TRBV2	TRBD1	.	CASSEQGAGEQYF	TGTGCCAGCAGTGAACAGGGGGCGGGCGAGCAGTACTTC
TRBJ2-6	TRBV5-4	TRBD1	.	CASSPTGGAGANVLTF	TGTGCCAGCAGCCCCACAGGGGGCGCTGGGGCCAACGTCCTGACTTTC
TRBJ1-5	TRBV28	TRBD1	.	CASSLATGGGNQPQHF	TGTGCCAGCAGTTTAGCGACAGGGGGTGGGAATCAGCCCCAGCATTTT
TRBJ1-2	TRBV5-6	.	few	CASSLARNYGYTF	TGTGCCAGCAGCTTGGCCAGGAACTATGGCTACACCTTC
TRBJ1-5	TRBV18	.	few	CASSPITEGRQPQHF	TGTGCCAGCTCACCTATTACGGAGGGCCGTCAGCCCCAGCATTTT
TRBJ1-2	TRBV6-5	TRBD1	.	CASSYLPPTGDGYTF	TGTGCCAGCAGTTACCTCCCTCCGACAGGGGATGGCTACACCTTC
TRBJ2-1	TRBV11-2	.	.	CASSLTASPYNEQFF	TGTGCCAGCAGCTTAACGGCTAGCCCCTACAATGAGCAGTTCTTC
TRBJ1-6	TRBV25-1	.	.	CASSESNRVNSPLHF	TGTGCCAGCAGTGAATCAAACAGGGTTAATTCACCCCTCCACTTT
TRBJ2-7	TRBV10-1	.	.	CASSELTGKRYEQYF	TGCGCCAGCAGTGAATTGACTGGTAAACGGTACGAGCAGTACTTC
TRBJ2-7	TRBV6-5	.	.	CASSLRQDTYEQYF	TGTGCCAGCAGCTTGAGACAGGACACCTACGAGCAGTACTTC